The clone carrying this T cell receptor (beta chain) was observed many times. Individual cDNA molecules received unique molecular identifiers. Each CDR3 protein is one row after TCRdb ran MiXCR on the 5' RACE reads. The sample carries approximately 89,000 distinct CDR3 sequences, about an eighth recorded once. These data come from a study of early T cells in non-severe SARS-CoV-2 infection. Study at large: The authors sequenced bulk RNA from unsorted whole blood, leaving chains unpaired.

Trimming left V 3 bases short and J 3 bases short, with 16 bases between. Germline assignment: CDR1 DFQATT and CDR2 SNEGSKA (reference sequence). The CDR3 runs 15 residues. The clonotype comes from an adult who was a healthcare worker with PCR-confirmed SARS-CoV-2 infection or an uninfected control (not recorded which). Sequences were obtained from whole blood. The chain recombines TRBV20-1 with TRBJ2-3, with a tentative D call TRBD2 (6 bases). The chain's CDR3 is CSASGVGGGTDTQYF. The CDR3, as DNA: TGCAGTGCTAGCGGGGTCGGGGGAGGAACAGATACGCAGTATTTT.